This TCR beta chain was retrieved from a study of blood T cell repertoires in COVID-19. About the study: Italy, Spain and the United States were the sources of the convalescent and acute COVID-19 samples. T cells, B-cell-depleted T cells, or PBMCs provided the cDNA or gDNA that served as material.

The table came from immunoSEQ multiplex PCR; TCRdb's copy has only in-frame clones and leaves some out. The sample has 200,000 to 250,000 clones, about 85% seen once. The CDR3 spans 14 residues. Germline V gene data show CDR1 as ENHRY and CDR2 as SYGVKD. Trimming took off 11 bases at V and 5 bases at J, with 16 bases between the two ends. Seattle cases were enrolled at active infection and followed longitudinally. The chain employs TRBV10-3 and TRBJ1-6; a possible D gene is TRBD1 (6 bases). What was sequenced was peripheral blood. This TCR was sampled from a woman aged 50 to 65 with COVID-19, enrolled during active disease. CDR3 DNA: TGTGCCTCTTACGGGGGGGGCGATAATTCACCCCTCCACTTT. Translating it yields CASYGGGDNSPLHF.